Presented here are 14 T cell receptor beta chains from one specimen sequenced in a study of CD8+ T cells in alopecia areata. TCR sequencing used cDNA made by reverse transcription of extracted RNA. The data were produced by immunoSEQ multiplex PCR, yet TCRdb's version contains in-frame clones alone and is incomplete. The data show around 10,000 clones, with around 59% seen just once and 8.1% held by the top ten. Collection of lesional scalp punch biopsies and peripheral blood was performed in alopecia areata patients. Sequencing was performed on skin, taken at week 0. Source of these receptors: a human donor with alopecia areata.

The chain uses TRBV14 and TRBJ2-3; no clear D gene. The CDR3 covers 16 residues. Germline CDR1 SGHDN, CDR2 FVKESK. V was shortened by 0 bases and J by 4 bases, with 14 bases between the two germline ends. The CDR3 spells CASSQDSWAASDTQYF. CDR3 bases: TGTGCCAGCAGCCAAGATTCGTGGGCGGCTTCAGATACGCAGTATTTT.

The V and J genes are TRBV9 and TRBJ2-1; 9 nucleotides line up with TRBD2. CDR1 and CDR2 (germline): SGDLS, YYNGEE. Unmatched junction bases numbered 11, after V lost 4 bases and J lost 6 bases. This CDR3 region has 16 residues. The CDR3, as DNA: TGTGCCAGCAGCCAGCTACTTGCGGGGGGGGCCAATGAGCAGTTCTTC. Residues: CASSQLLAGGANEQFF.

This rearrangement joins TRBV27 to TRBJ2-7; D perhaps matches TRBD1 (6 bases). Trimming removed 3 bases at V and 4 bases at J, with 13 bases between. CDR1 is MNHEY and CDR2 is SMNVEV in the germline V gene (reference sequence). The CDR3 has 14 residues. CDR3 amino acids: CASSFSWGQYEQYF. The CDR3 DNA sequence: TGTGCCAGCAGTTTTAGCTGGGGGCAGTACGAGCAGTACTTC.

The V gene is TRBV9, the J gene TRBJ2-3; TRBD2 matches 8 bases. Germline values: CDR1 SGDLS, CDR2 YYNGEE. Trimming took 3 bases from V and 4 from J; bases not matched to a gene: 13. The CDR3 runs to 17 residues. The CDR3 loop is CASSGSRAGAFADTQYF. Written as DNA, the CDR3 is TGTGCCAGCAGCGGTAGCAGAGCGGGGGCCTTCGCAGATACGCAGTATTTT.

This clone was counted between two and nine times. The V and J genes are TRBV18 and TRBJ2-7; no firm D call. The CDR3 has 15 residues. Trimming took 1 base from V and 0 from J, leaving 10 bases between them. The V gene's germline CDR1 is KGHSH and CDR2 LQKENI. Here the CDR3 reads CASSPRKVSSYEQYF. The CDR3 DNA is TGTGCCAGCTCACCACGAAAGGTTAGCTCCTACGAGCAGTACTTC.

The rearrangement links TRBV5-4 to TRBJ1-1; maybe TRBD1 (6 bases). CDR1 is SGHNT and CDR2 is YYREEE in the germline V gene (reference sequence). Deletions cut 0 bases from V and 6 bases from J, with 12 bases between. This CDR3 spans 14 amino acids. CDR3 bases: TGTGCCAGCAGCTTGGTGGGGGCTGGCGCTGAAGCTTTCTTT. Translated, it gives CASSLVGAGAEAFF.

The chain has TRBV19 and TRBJ2-1, with D possibly called TRBD1 or TRBD2 (6 bases each). Between the trimmed V and J ends, which lost 3 bases and 4 bases, there was a span of 16 bases. The CDR3 spans 16 residues. Germline V gene sequence: CDR1 LNHDA, CDR2 SQIVND (reference sequence). This chain's CDR3 is CASSIMSGGSYNEQFF. The CDR3 DNA is TGTGCCAGTAGTATCATGTCCGGGGGCTCGTACAATGAGCAGTTCTTC.

The rearrangement joins TRBV19 to TRBJ2-7, with a possible D match to TRBD1 (6 bases). V was shortened by 2 bases and J by 0 bases, with 11 bases between the two germline ends. Per the germline V gene, CDR1 is LNHDA and CDR2 is SQIVND (reference sequence). The CDR3 runs to 15 residues. This chain's CDR3 is CASSIKQGSSYEQYF. The DNA of the CDR3 is TGTGCCAGTAGTATAAAACAGGGTAGCTCCTACGAGCAGTACTTC.

The J gene is TRBJ1-5, the V gene TRBV19, with TRBD1 as a possible D gene (6 bases). Germline CDR1 reads LNHDA; CDR2 reads SQIVND (reference sequence). With 6 bases removed from V and 3 bases from J, the gap between germline ends came to 18 bases. The CDR3 spans 16 residues. The CDR3 DNA is TGTGCCAGTAGAGGGATTGGGGGCCTGGACAATCAGCCCCAGCATTTT. This gives the protein CASRGIGGLDNQPQHF.

For this clone: The CDR3 ends on some other residue instead of the conserved phenylalanine or tryptophan, so this is likely a read error. No DNA is shown, since the ends of the CDR3 on it are uncertain; the CDR3 is the one TCRdb lists. The rearrangement joins TRBV6-6 to TRBJ1-2; TRBD1 reflects the table's D call only, with no check against the DNA. The CDR3 spans 10 residues, counting both ends. Germline V gene sequence: CDR1 MNHNY, CDR2 SVGAGI (reference sequence). The CDR3 loop is CASSYTGTSV.

In DNA form, the CDR3 reads TGCGCCAGCAGTCAATATGAGGGGAGCACAGATACGCAGTATTTT. The encoded protein is CASSQYEGSTDTQYF. This chain connects TRBV23-1 to TRBJ2-3; D might be TRBD1 or TRBD2, each matching 5 bases. TRBV23-1 falls under the ORF class, with uncertain function. The CDR3 sequence is 15 residues long. Trimming took 1 base from V and 0 from J, leaving 8 bases between them.

Comments on this clone: At one boundary the junction diverges from the germline segment, which might be a read error. Distinct nucleotide sequences in the sample also encode this CDR3. The CDR3 sequence is CASSQPVAGSNQPQHF. The CDR3 DNA reads TGCGCCAGCAGCCAACCCGTGGCAGGGAGCAATCAGCCCCAGCACTTT. The chain recombines TRBV4-1 with TRBJ1-5; maybe TRBD1 (5 bases). Germline values: CDR1 MGHRA, CDR2 YSYEKL. CDR3 size: 16 residues.

This rearrangement joins TRBV7-9 to TRBJ1-1; D unresolved. This CDR3 region has 14 residues. Trimming pared 5 bases from V and 7 bases from J, leaving 17 bases between. Per the germline V gene, CDR1 is SEHNR and CDR2 is FQNEAQ (reference sequence). Here the CDR3 DNA reads TGTGCCAGCAGCCAGGACGGCGGCCACAGTGAAGCTTTCTTT. Translating it yields CASSQDGGHSEAFF.

V and J are TRBV7-3 and TRBJ2-3; 10 nucleotides agree with TRBD2. Germline V gene sequence: CDR1 SGHTA, CDR2 FQGTGA. The CDR3 loop spans 16 amino acids. Trimming cost V 5 bases and J 5 bases; bases outside gene matches: 10. The CDR3 region is CASSIGAGGPRDTQYF. CDR3 nucleotide sequence: TGTGCCAGCAGCATAGGAGCGGGAGGGCCGAGAGATACGCAGTATTTT.